Listed below are T cell receptor beta chains from one sample, sequenced in a study of spatial heterogeneity in lung cancer. From the 5' RACE reads, TCRdb called clonotypes with MiXCR, one entry per CDR3 protein. The table has about 22,000 distinct CDR3 sequences, just under 6% seen once. The sample was PBMCs, taken at surgery. Receptors were obtained from a male donor with early-stage non-small cell lung cancer. CDR3s include the opening cysteine and the closing phenylalanine or tryptophan. The order of the fields is clone size, D gene, V gene, J gene, CDR3 protein, CDR3 DNA. D genes are given only for firm matches. A clone size is listed for some rows: how often the clone was seen (once, few, many), or a class if it is expanded.

abundance: many
d_gene: -
v_gene: TRBV28
j_gene: TRBJ1-2
CDR3aa: CASSADPGVEGYTF
CDR3nt: TGTGCCAGCAGCGCAGACCCAGGGGTTGAGGGCTACACCTTC

abundance: many
d_gene: -
v_gene: TRBV6-5
j_gene: TRBJ2-7
CDR3aa: CASSYSSAGPYEQYF
CDR3nt: TGTGCCAGCAGTTACTCGAGTGCGGGGCCATACGAGCAGTACTTC

abundance: many
d_gene: TRBD2
v_gene: TRBV20-1
j_gene: TRBJ2-7
CDR3aa: CSASKRELQRGTREQYF
CDR3nt: TGCAGTGCTAGTAAGCGGGAGCTTCAGCGAGGGACCCGCGAGCAGTACTTC

abundance: -
d_gene: -
v_gene: TRBV3-1
j_gene: TRBJ1-2
CDR3aa: CASSRQELLNYGYTF
CDR3nt: TGTGCCAGCAGTCGACAGGAACTACTTAACTATGGCTACACCTTC

abundance: many
d_gene: -
v_gene: TRBV11-2
j_gene: TRBJ1-2
CDR3aa: CASSLDWHPGDGYTF
CDR3nt: TGTGCCAGCAGCTTAGATTGGCACCCAGGGGATGGCTACACCTTC

abundance: few
d_gene: -
v_gene: TRBV27
j_gene: TRBJ2-7
CDR3aa: CASSLGYSSHEQYF
CDR3nt: TGTGCCAGCAGTTTAGGTTACTCCTCCCACGAGCAGTACTTC

abundance: -
d_gene: TRBD1
v_gene: TRBV11-2
j_gene: TRBJ1-1
CDR3aa: CASSSYRGMNTEAFF
CDR3nt: TGTGCCAGCAGCTCCTACAGGGGGATGAACACTGAAGCTTTCTTT

abundance: many
d_gene: TRBD1
v_gene: TRBV25-1
j_gene: TRBJ2-1
CDR3aa: CASKQGAGEQFF
CDR3nt: TGTGCCAGCAAACAGGGGGCGGGTGAGCAGTTCTTC

abundance: many
d_gene: -
v_gene: TRBV24-1
j_gene: TRBJ1-2
CDR3aa: CATSDSYYGYTF
CDR3nt: TGTGCCACCTCCGACAGCTACTATGGCTACACCTTC

abundance: many
d_gene: -
v_gene: TRBV14
j_gene: TRBJ2-2
CDR3aa: CASSFFLGGATNTGELFF
CDR3nt: TGTGCCAGCAGTTTTTTCCTCGGCGGGGCTACGAACACCGGGGAGCTGTTTTTT

abundance: -
d_gene: -
v_gene: TRBV7-2
j_gene: TRBJ2-1
CDR3aa: CASSLAGGPTIEQFF
CDR3nt: TGTGCCAGCAGCTTAGCCGGAGGGCCAACCATTGAGCAGTTCTTC

abundance: -
d_gene: TRBD1
v_gene: TRBV6-2/TRBV6-3
j_gene: TRBJ1-1
CDR3aa: CASSYPTGKTEAFF
CDR3nt: TGTGCCAGCAGTTACCCGACAGGGAAAACTGAAGCTTTCTTT

abundance: -
d_gene: TRBD2
v_gene: TRBV28
j_gene: TRBJ2-7
CDR3aa: CASSLPGTSFPYEQYF
CDR3nt: TGTGCCAGCAGTTTACCAGGGACTAGCTTCCCCTACGAGCAGTACTTC

abundance: many
d_gene: -
v_gene: TRBV7-6
j_gene: TRBJ1-1
CDR3aa: CASSPLRKAEAFF
CDR3nt: TGTGCCAGCAGCCCACTAAGGAAGGCCGAAGCTTTCTTT

abundance: many
d_gene: -
v_gene: TRBV20-1
j_gene: TRBJ1-6
CDR3aa: CSAPRINSPLHF
CDR3nt: TGCAGTGCTCCTCGGATCAATTCACCCCTCCACTTT

abundance: few
d_gene: -
v_gene: TRBV24-1
j_gene: TRBJ1-4
CDR3aa: CATSDPHKSGSEKLFF
CDR3nt: TGTGCCACCAGTGACCCGCACAAATCGGGTAGTGAAAAACTGTTTTTT

abundance: -
d_gene: -
v_gene: TRBV7-9
j_gene: TRBJ2-3
CDR3aa: CASSSGGPSTDTQYF
CDR3nt: TGTGCCAGTTCCTCCGGTGGGCCTAGCACAGATACGCAGTATTTT

abundance: many
d_gene: TRBD1
v_gene: TRBV20-1
j_gene: TRBJ1-3
CDR3aa: CSAKSPGQGFNTIYF
CDR3nt: TGCAGTGCTAAAAGCCCGGGACAGGGATTCAACACCATATATTTT

abundance: many
d_gene: TRBD2
v_gene: TRBV11-1
j_gene: TRBJ2-7
CDR3aa: CASSQAGSSREQYF
CDR3nt: TGTGCCAGCAGCCAAGCGGGGTCGAGTCGGGAGCAGTACTTC

abundance: many
d_gene: -
v_gene: TRBV5-4
j_gene: TRBJ2-3
CDR3aa: CASSLGTNWVGTQYF
CDR3nt: TGTGCCAGCAGCTTGGGGACAAATTGGGTCGGTACGCAGTATTTT

abundance: many
d_gene: -
v_gene: TRBV4-2
j_gene: TRBJ2-5
CDR3aa: CASSQDYFGKTQYF
CDR3nt: TGTGCCAGCAGCCAAGATTACTTCGGAAAGACCCAGTACTTC

abundance: many
d_gene: TRBD1
v_gene: TRBV12-3/TRBV12-4
j_gene: TRBJ1-5
CDR3aa: CASSLWGNRGDQPQHF
CDR3nt: TGTGCCAGCAGTTTATGGGGAAACAGGGGGGATCAGCCCCAGCATTTT

abundance: many
d_gene: -
v_gene: TRBV6-4
j_gene: TRBJ1-6
CDR3aa: CASSDGIGPLHF
CDR3nt: TGTGCCAGCAGTGACGGGATCGGGCCCCTCCACTTT

abundance: -
d_gene: TRBD1
v_gene: TRBV7-2
j_gene: TRBJ2-5
CDR3aa: CASSSGQGHSRETQYF
CDR3nt: TGTGCCAGCAGCTCGGGACAGGGCCACTCCCGAGAGACCCAGTACTTC

abundance: many
d_gene: -
v_gene: TRBV12-2
j_gene: TRBJ2-1
CDR3aa: CASRSLGGTSGRMNEQFF
CDR3nt: TGTGCAAGTCGCTCCCTAGGGGGGACTAGCGGGAGGATGAATGAGCAGTTCTTC

abundance: many
d_gene: TRBD2
v_gene: TRBV24-1
j_gene: TRBJ2-1
CDR3aa: CATSDRSGRTYNEQFF
CDR3nt: TGTGCCACCAGTGATAGGAGCGGGAGAACCTACAATGAGCAGTTCTTC

abundance: few
d_gene: TRBD2
v_gene: TRBV2
j_gene: TRBJ2-3
CDR3aa: CASRTTSGGTDTQYF
CDR3nt: TGTGCCAGCAGAACGACTAGCGGGGGCACAGATACGCAGTATTTT

abundance: many
d_gene: -
v_gene: TRBV30
j_gene: TRBJ2-7
CDR3aa: CAWSGSVQSSYEQYF
CDR3nt: TGTGCCTGGAGTGGGTCGGTCCAGAGCTCCTACGAGCAGTACTTC

abundance: many
d_gene: TRBD2
v_gene: TRBV23-1
j_gene: TRBJ2-3
CDR3aa: CASGPLAGEFGDTQYF
CDR3nt: TGCGCCAGCGGGCCTTTAGCGGGAGAGTTTGGGGATACGCAGTATTTT

abundance: many
d_gene: TRBD2
v_gene: TRBV5-1
j_gene: TRBJ2-3
CDR3aa: CASRRQRGNTDTQYF
CDR3nt: TGCGCCAGCAGGCGTCAGCGGGGGAATACAGATACGCAGTATTTT

abundance: many
d_gene: -
v_gene: TRBV7-9
j_gene: TRBJ1-6
CDR3aa: CASSLVRSSNSPLHF
CDR3nt: TGTGCCAGCAGCTTAGTCAGGTCCAGTAATTCACCCCTCCACTTT

abundance: many
d_gene: TRBD1
v_gene: TRBV27
j_gene: TRBJ2-5
CDR3aa: CASRRQGRQETQYF
CDR3nt: TGTGCCAGCAGACGACAGGGAAGACAAGAGACCCAGTACTTC

abundance: -
d_gene: -
v_gene: TRBV28
j_gene: TRBJ1-2
CDR3aa: CASSSTEEGFWYGYTF
CDR3nt: TGTGCCAGCAGTTCTACAGAGGAAGGGTTTTGGTATGGCTACACCTTC

abundance: many
d_gene: -
v_gene: TRBV24-1
j_gene: TRBJ2-2
CDR3aa: CATSDQTVPDTGELFF
CDR3nt: TGTGCCACCAGTGACCAGACAGTGCCGGACACCGGGGAGCTGTTTTTT

abundance: many
d_gene: -
v_gene: TRBV6-2/TRBV6-3
j_gene: TRBJ2-3
CDR3aa: CASSYRDSTTDTQYF
CDR3nt: TGTGCCAGCAGTTACCGGGACTCCACCACAGATACGCAGTATTTT

abundance: many
d_gene: -
v_gene: TRBV24-1
j_gene: TRBJ2-1
CDR3aa: CATSDHLDVFF
CDR3nt: TGTGCCACCAGTGACCACCTGGATGTGTTCTTC

abundance: -
d_gene: -
v_gene: TRBV5-1
j_gene: TRBJ2-7
CDR3aa: CASSLGPNEQYF
CDR3nt: TGCGCCAGCAGCTTGGGGCCGAACGAGCAGTACTTC

abundance: many
d_gene: TRBD1
v_gene: TRBV4-1
j_gene: TRBJ2-3
CDR3aa: CASSRQGRTDTQYF
CDR3nt: TGCGCCAGCAGCCGACAGGGGAGGACAGATACGCAGTATTTT

abundance: many
d_gene: TRBD2
v_gene: TRBV7-9
j_gene: TRBJ2-7
CDR3aa: CASSLSGRVTYEQYF
CDR3nt: TGTGCCAGCAGCCTCAGCGGGAGAGTCACCTACGAGCAGTACTTC

abundance: many
d_gene: TRBD1
v_gene: TRBV7-2
j_gene: TRBJ2-5
CDR3aa: CASSAYRGRETQYF
CDR3nt: TGTGCCAGCAGCGCATACAGGGGGAGGGAGACCCAGTACTTC

abundance: many
d_gene: -
v_gene: TRBV6-2/TRBV6-3
j_gene: TRBJ2-7
CDR3aa: CASSYGIKSYEQYF
CDR3nt: TGTGCCAGCAGTTACGGGATCAAATCCTACGAGCAGTACTTC

abundance: -
d_gene: -
v_gene: TRBV6-5
j_gene: TRBJ1-6
CDR3aa: CAVRLGGLHNSPLHF
CDR3nt: TGTGCCGTGAGACTCGGGGGCCTGCATAATTCACCCCTCCACTTT

abundance: many
d_gene: TRBD2
v_gene: TRBV5-1
j_gene: TRBJ2-1
CDR3aa: CASSLSGGKYNEQFF
CDR3nt: TGCGCCAGCAGCCTTAGCGGGGGGAAATACAATGAGCAGTTCTTC

abundance: many
d_gene: TRBD2
v_gene: TRBV7-9
j_gene: TRBJ2-2
CDR3aa: CASSLEGWRPGGTGELFF
CDR3nt: TGTGCCAGCAGCCTAGAGGGTTGGCGACCGGGAGGAACCGGGGAGCTGTTTTTT

abundance: many
d_gene: TRBD1
v_gene: TRBV19
j_gene: TRBJ1-5
CDR3aa: CASTDRADQPQHF
CDR3nt: TGTGCCAGTACTGACAGGGCTGATCAGCCCCAGCATTTT

abundance: many
d_gene: -
v_gene: TRBV28
j_gene: TRBJ1-3
CDR3aa: CASSLARIGNTIYF
CDR3nt: TGTGCCAGCAGTTTGGCCAGGATTGGAAACACCATATATTTT

abundance: many
d_gene: TRBD2
v_gene: TRBV20-1
j_gene: TRBJ2-1
CDR3aa: CSAKGTRVTNEQFF
CDR3nt: TGCAGTGCTAAAGGGACTAGGGTGACAAATGAGCAGTTCTTC

abundance: many
d_gene: -
v_gene: TRBV5-1
j_gene: TRBJ2-1
CDR3aa: CASRGSGNNEQFF
CDR3nt: TGCGCCAGCAGGGGGAGCGGAAACAATGAGCAGTTCTTC

abundance: few
d_gene: TRBD2
v_gene: TRBV6-6
j_gene: TRBJ2-3
CDR3aa: CASSDTGTSGRMSTDTQYF
CDR3nt: TGTGCCAGCAGTGACACCGGGACTAGCGGGAGGATGAGCACAGATACGCAGTATTTT

abundance: many
d_gene: -
v_gene: TRBV19
j_gene: TRBJ1-2
CDR3aa: CASSPAEAVGYGYTF
CDR3nt: TGTGCCAGTAGCCCCGCCGAGGCAGTCGGCTATGGCTACACCTTC

abundance: few
d_gene: -
v_gene: TRBV19
j_gene: TRBJ2-2
CDR3aa: CASSISQINTGELFF
CDR3nt: TGTGCCAGTAGTATCTCCCAGATTAACACCGGGGAGCTGTTTTTT

abundance: many
d_gene: TRBD1
v_gene: TRBV11-2
j_gene: TRBJ1-1
CDR3aa: CASSQQGWAFF
CDR3nt: TGTGCCAGCAGTCAACAGGGGTGGGCTTTCTTT

abundance: many
d_gene: TRBD2
v_gene: TRBV28
j_gene: TRBJ2-1
CDR3aa: CASSLNPSGIRGDEQFF
CDR3nt: TGTGCCAGCAGTTTAAACCCGAGCGGGATTAGGGGCGATGAGCAGTTCTTC

abundance: -
d_gene: -
v_gene: TRBV29-1
j_gene: TRBJ2-1
CDR3aa: CSVGSGRDEQFF
CDR3nt: TGCAGCGTTGGATCAGGAAGGGATGAGCAGTTCTTC